This TCR beta chain derives from a study of control samples from healthy donors and cancer patients. Profiling relied on immunoSEQ multiplex PCR, and the TCRdb table lists in-frame clones only, not all of them. The sample lists around 110,000 clones; 88% were seen once. The CDR3 is 12 residues long. V lost 8 bases and J 4 bases, leaving 11 bases between the germline ends. The germline V gene has CDR1 LGHDT and CDR2 YNNKEL (reference sequence). The receptor comes from a woman aged 70 to 79 in good health. This chain links TRBV3-1 (or the pseudogene TRBV3-2) with TRBJ1-1; tentative D call: TRBD1 (5 bases). The source material was blood. CDR3 region: CASFDSPTEAFF. The CDR3 DNA follows: TGTGCCAGCTTTGACAGTCCCACTGAAGCTTTCTTT.